Many counts were recorded for the clone carrying this T cell receptor (beta chain). Primers for the PCR totalled 60 Vbeta and 13 Jbeta. TCRdb's table, derived via immunoSEQ multiplex PCR, lists solely in-frame clones and lacks some. This sample has about 140,000 clones; just under 85% occur once, and the top ten carry approximately 2%. Germline CDR1 and CDR2: SGHNT and YYREEE (reference sequence). Trimming cost V 4 bases and J 6 bases, with 8 bases left between them. The CDR3 is made up of 11 amino acids. The sample belongs to a study of cytomegalovirus exposure and HLA in healthy donors. Whole-study context: As released early, the data held 75 million to 90 million unique TCRs from HLA-typed donors.

This TCR was sampled from a woman in her thirties or forties in good health and CMV-seronegative. The rearrangement uses TRBV5-4 and TRBJ2-7; D is undetermined. The source material was PBMCs. CDR3 residues: CASSTFGEQYF. CDR3 coding DNA: TGTGCCAGCAGCACTTTCGGCGAGCAGTACTTC.